Following are 18 T cell receptor beta chains from one sample sequenced in a study of cytomegalovirus exposure and HLA in healthy donors. Generated by immunoSEQ multiplex PCR, the TCRdb table keeps only in-frame clones and is missing some. The data hold approximately 160,000 clones, with approximately 91% observed a single time. Sequencing was done on a sample of PBMCs. These receptors were obtained from a young woman in good health and CMV-seropositive.

This rearrangement joins TRBV6-4 to TRBJ1-1, with a weak D call TRBD1 (5 bases). V was clipped by 6 bases and J by 6 bases, with 14 bases between them. Looked up from germline, CDR1 is MRHNA and CDR2 is SNTAGT. The CDR3 sequence is 13 residues long. The CDR3 sequence: CASSPRDRPEAFF. CDR3 sequence (DNA): TGTGCCAGCAGCCCCAGGGATCGTCCTGAAGCTTTCTTT.

The rearrangement uses TRBV27 and TRBJ2-7, with D possibly matching TRBD2 (6 bases). V shed 5 bases and J shed 6 bases, with 14 bases lying between them. The germline CDR1 and CDR2 sequences are MNHEY and SMNVEV (reference sequence). The CDR3 has 13 residues. The CDR3 DNA sequence: TGTGCCAGCAGTCCATCTGGGAGGTCCGAGCAGTACTTC. Its protein is CASSPSGRSEQYF.

The chain combines TRBV6-1 with TRBJ2-7; 7 nucleotides line up with TRBD1. V shed 6 bases, J shed 3 bases, and the junction held 8 bases outside the gene matches. The CDR3 totals 14 residues. The germline gives CDR1 MNHNS, CDR2 SASEGT. CDR3 nucleotides: TGTGCCAGCAGCCCCTCGGACAGGTTCTACGAGCAGTACTTC. It translates to CASSPSDRFYEQYF.

The chain joins TRBV2 to TRBJ2-5; 8 bases align to TRBD1. CDR1 and CDR2 from the germline V gene are SNHLY and FYNNEI. CDR3 size: 14 residues. The ends lost 3 bases at V and 5 bases at J; junction bases unmatched: 5. The CDR3 region is CASSDRGQEETQYF. The CDR3 DNA reads as TGTGCCAGCAGTGACAGGGGGCAGGAGGAGACCCAGTACTTC.

This clone was detected only once. The V gene is TRBV5-1, the J gene TRBJ2-7, with TRBD2 matching 9 bases. Looked up from germline, CDR1 is SGHRS and CDR2 is YFSETQ. The ends lost 4 bases at V and 2 bases at J; junction bases unmatched: 10. This CDR3 spans 16 amino acids. CDR3 protein: CASSLPGTSSTYEQYF. As DNA, the CDR3 is TGCGCCAGCAGCCTTCCGGGGACTAGCTCGACCTACGAGCAGTACTTC.

There are a few counts of this clone. This sequence joins TRBV7-7 and TRBJ2-7; TRBD1 agrees at 9 bases. The CDR3 sequence is 15 residues long. V shed 2 bases and J 6 bases; nucleotides not matched to a gene: 8. Germline CDR1 reads SSHAT; CDR2 reads FNYEAQ (reference sequence). The CDR3 nucleotides read TGTGCCAGCAGCTTATCCGGGACAGGGATAGGCGAGCAGTACTTC. It codes for CASSLSGTGIGEQYF.

The chain joins TRBV7-6 to TRBJ2-7, with 9 bases lining up with TRBD2. The CDR3 sequence is 15 residues long. Looked up from germline, CDR1 is SGHVS and CDR2 is FNYEAQ. The J segment lost 6 bases and the V segment lost 1 base, leaving 7 bases of the junction unmatched. The DNA for the CDR3 is TGTGCCAGCAGCTTAGAGAATAGCGGGAGATCCGAGCAGTACTTC. As protein: CASSLENSGRSEQYF.

V and J are TRBV7-9 and TRBJ1-2; tentative D call: TRBD1 (6 bases). Germline V lookup: CDR1 SEHNR, CDR2 FQNEAQ (reference sequence). V gave up 0 bases and J gave up 6 bases, with 8 bases separating them. The CDR3 sequence is 13 residues long. In nucleotides, the CDR3 is TGTGCCAGCAGCTTAGCCGCAGGGGATGGCTACACCTTC. It encodes CASSLAAGDGYTF.

The V and J genes are TRBV4-3 and TRBJ2-5; TRBD2 might be the D (6 bases). The CDR3 is made up of 14 amino acids. Trimming left V 8 bases short and J 1 base short, with 14 bases between. Per germline, CDR1 LGHNA and CDR2 YSLEER. The DNA of the CDR3 is TGCGCCAGCCTAGGGCAGCGGGCCCAAGAGACCCAGTACTTC. Its translation: CASLGQRAQETQYF.

V is TRBV5-4 and J is TRBJ2-4; 12 bases match TRBD1. CDR3 length: 17 amino acids. Trimming at V came to 5 bases and at J to 3 bases, leaving 9 bases not matched to a gene. Germline assignment: CDR1 SGHNT and CDR2 YYREEE (reference sequence). The CDR3 DNA reads TGTGCCAGCAGATATGCCGGGACAGGGGGCGGCAAAAACATTCAGTACTTC. It codes for CASRYAGTGGGKNIQYF.

This CDR3 reads CASSVGPGTSGYEQYF. CDR3 DNA sequence: TGTGCCAGCAGCGTAGGGCCCGGGACTAGCGGCTACGAGCAGTACTTC. This chain connects TRBV9 to TRBJ2-7; 11 bases are shared with TRBD2. The germline V gene encodes CDR1 SGDLS and CDR2 YYNGEE. The CDR3 covers 16 residues. V shed 0 bases, J shed 3 bases, and the junction held 5 bases outside the gene matches. The full variable domain, in which reference TRBV9 and TRBJ2-7 provide the parts outside the CDR3, is DSGVTQTPKHLITATGQRVTLRCSPRSGDLSVYWYQQSLDQGLQFLIQYYNGEERAKGNILERFSAQQFPDLHSELNLSSLELGDSALYFCASSVGPGTSGYEQYFGPGTRLTVT.

CDR3 amino acids: CASSQDGGGRARASDTQYF. CDR3 sequence (DNA): TGTGCCAGCAGCCAAGATGGTGGGGGGAGGGCTCGGGCATCAGATACGCAGTATTTT. The chain couples TRBV4-2 to TRBJ2-3; 7 bases agree with TRBD2. With V trimmed by 0 bases and J by 4 bases, 16 bases remained unmatched. The CDR3 spans 19 residues. The germline gives CDR1 LGHNA, CDR2 YNFKEQ.

This clone has just one count. V and J are TRBV9 and TRBJ1-3; 7 positions agree with TRBD1. Germline assignment: CDR1 SGDLS and CDR2 YYNGEE. V shed 3 bases, J shed 2 bases, and the junction held 2 bases outside the gene matches. This CDR3 region has 14 residues. The CDR3 DNA reads TGTGCCAGCAGCGGACAGGGAGCTGGAAACACCATATATTTT. Its translation: CASSGQGAGNTIYF. The full variable domain, in which reference TRBV9 and TRBJ1-3 provide the parts outside the CDR3, is DSGVTQTPKHLITATGQRVTLRCSPRSGDLSVYWYQQSLDQGLQFLIQYYNGEERAKGNILERFSAQQFPDLHSELNLSSLELGDSALYFCASSGQGAGNTIYFGEGSWLTVV.

This clone appeared a single time. Other DNA sequences from this sample encode an identical CDR3 as well. The V gene is TRBV27, the J gene TRBJ2-1; D remains unclear. CDR1 is MNHEY, CDR2 SMNVEV, per germline (reference sequence). V lost 5 bases to trimming and J lost 0 bases, with 5 bases between them. This CDR3 contains 13 residues. The CDR3 bases are TGTGCCAGCAGTCTGAGCTCCTACAATGAGCAGTTCTTC. Translation gives CASSLSSYNEQFF.

J is TRBJ1-3 and V is TRBV9; a possible D gene is TRBD1 (6 bases). This CDR3 region has 14 residues. In germline, CDR1 is SGDLS, CDR2 YYNGEE. Trimming cost V 0 bases and J 8 bases, with 12 bases left between them. The CDR3 loop is CASSVGDKGHTIYF. The DNA for the CDR3 is TGTGCCAGCAGCGTAGGGGACAAAGGGCACACCATATATTTT.

The chain carries TRBV11-3 and TRBJ2-3; 8 bases map to TRBD2. This CDR3 is 16 amino acids long. CDR1 SGHNT and CDR2 YENEEA come from the germline V gene. V lost 5 bases, J lost 5 bases, and 12 bases stayed unmatched. The CDR3 coding sequence is TGTGCCAGCAGCCCCCCCAATAGCGGGAATGGAGATACGCAGTATTTT. It translates to CASSPPNSGNGDTQYF.

The rearrangement links TRBV7-9 to TRBJ1-3; D is undetermined. CDR3 length equals 16 residues. The V and J ends lost 2 bases and 4 bases respectively, with 15 bases between them. CDR1 is SEHNR, CDR2 FQNEAQ, per germline (reference sequence). The CDR3 region is CASSLRPGTAGNTIYF. CDR3 bases: TGTGCCAGCAGCTTAAGGCCAGGTACAGCCGGAAACACCATATATTTT.

This chain joins TRBV7-3 and TRBJ2-1; 8 positions agree with TRBD2. J was trimmed by 1 base and V by 1 base; bases with no gene match: 3. Looked up from germline, CDR1 is SGHTA and CDR2 is FQGTGA. The CDR3 loop spans 16 amino acids. CDR3: CASSLRGTRSYNEQFF. In DNA form, the CDR3 reads TGTGCCAGCAGCTTAAGGGGGACTAGGTCCTACAATGAGCAGTTCTTC.